Detailed here is one T cell receptor beta chain. Authors' processing steps: From reference gene primer amplification, estimates of nucleated cell counts were derived. TCRdb keeps only in-frame clones here, not all; method: immunoSEQ multiplex PCR. From that table come the V and J calls and clone size; the DNA was used to work out D and trimming. Here the sample spans some 160,000 clones, roughly 90% being singletons. This specimen comes from a study of blood T cell repertoires in COVID-19. Material: PBMCs or T cells enriched from blood (not recorded which). The source of this sequence is a woman aged 50 to 60 who had recovered from COVID-19.

CDR3 sequence (DNA): TGCGCCACAGCAGGGACAGGTCTTCACACAGATACGCAGTATTTT. This codes for CATAGTGLHTDTQYF. This chain links TRBV5-1 with TRBJ2-3; 8 nucleotides agree with TRBD1. This CDR3 contains 15 residues. Germline-derived CDR1 and CDR2 are SGHRS and YFSETQ. J gave up 2 bases and V 9 bases, and 11 bases lay outside the gene matches.